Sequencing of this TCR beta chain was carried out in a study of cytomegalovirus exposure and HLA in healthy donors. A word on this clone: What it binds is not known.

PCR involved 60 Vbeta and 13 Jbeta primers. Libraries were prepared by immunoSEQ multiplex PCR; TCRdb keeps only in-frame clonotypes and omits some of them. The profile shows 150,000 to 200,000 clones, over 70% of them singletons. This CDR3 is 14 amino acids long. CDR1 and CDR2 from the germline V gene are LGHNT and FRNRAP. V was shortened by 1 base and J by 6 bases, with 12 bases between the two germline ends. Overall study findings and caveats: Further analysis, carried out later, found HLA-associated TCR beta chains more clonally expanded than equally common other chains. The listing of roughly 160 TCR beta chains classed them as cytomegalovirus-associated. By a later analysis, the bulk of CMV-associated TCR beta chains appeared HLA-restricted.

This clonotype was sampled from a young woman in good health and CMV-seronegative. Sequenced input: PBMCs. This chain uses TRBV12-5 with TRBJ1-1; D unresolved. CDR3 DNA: TGTGCTAGTGGTTTGGGCGGGCACGGAGCTGAAGCTTTCTTT. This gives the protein CASGLGGHGAEAFF.